Shown below are 21 T cell receptor beta chains from a single sample sequenced in a study of graft-versus-host responses after intestinal transplantation. The repertoire was sequenced with immunoSEQ multiplex PCR; TCRdb's copy has only in-frame clones and lacks some. The sample gives around 110,000 clones, around nine tenths of which show up once; about 0.25% is in the top ten. These receptors' antigens are unknown. The sample was unstimulated CD4+ T cells sorted from spleen or lymph node cells, taken before transplant. Every receptor here comes from a human donor who was the organ donor for an intestinal transplant.

The rearrangement links TRBV2 to TRBJ2-7, with D perhaps TRBD1 or TRBD2 (5 bases each). V was shortened by 7 bases and J by 6 bases, with 7 bases between the two germline ends. The CDR3 is 10 residues long. CDR1 is SNHLY and CDR2 is FYNNEI in the germline V gene. The CDR3 region is CASNGGEQYF. The CDR3 nucleotides read TGTGCCAGCAATGGGGGCGAGCAGTACTTC.

V is TRBV6-1 and J is TRBJ1-1; 7 nucleotides match TRBD1. The V gene end was trimmed by 4 bases and the J gene end by 2 bases; junction bases not matched to a gene: 7. This CDR3 is 15 amino acids long. The germline V gene has CDR1 MNHNS and CDR2 SASEGT. The CDR3 loop is CASSGGGAGNTEAFF. The CDR3 region has the DNA TGTGCCAGCAGTGGAGGGGGCGCGGGAAACACTGAAGCTTTCTTT.

The V call is TRBV5-6, the J call TRBJ2-7, with D uncertain. The CDR3 is made up of 13 amino acids. Germline V gene data show CDR1 as SGHDT and CDR2 as YYEEEE. V was shortened by 7 bases and J by 2 bases, with 13 bases between the two germline ends. This CDR3 reads CASSRASAYEQYF. The CDR3 DNA reads TGTGCCAGCTCTCGCGCGTCCGCCTACGAGCAGTACTTC.

The V gene is TRBV7-9, the J gene TRBJ1-1; possibly TRBD1 for D (6 bases). Germline values: CDR1 SEHNR, CDR2 FQNEAQ (reference sequence). V shed 4 bases and J shed 3 bases, with 12 bases lying between them. CDR3 size: 14 residues. CDR3 coding DNA: TGTGCCAGCAGCTACAGGGATTGGGACACTGAAGCTTTCTTT. Its translation is CASSYRDWDTEAFF.

The chain has TRBV30 and TRBJ2-7; 7 nucleotides agree with TRBD1. The CDR3 spans 15 residues. J was trimmed by 3 bases and V by 0 bases; bases with no gene match: 8. The germline V gene has CDR1 GTSNPN and CDR2 SVGIG (reference sequence). Here the CDR3 reads CAWSVLDRDGYEQYF. The CDR3 DNA follows: TGTGCCTGGAGTGTCTTAGACAGGGACGGCTACGAGCAGTACTTC. Full variable domain (missing parts from reference TRBV30 and TRBJ2-7): SQTIHQWPATLVQPVGSPLSLECTVEGTSNPNLYWYRQAAGRGLQLLFYSVGIGQISSEVPQNLSASRPQDRQFILSSKKLLLSDSGFYLCAWSVLDRDGYEQYFGPGTRLTVT.

This clone turned up a few times. This chain links TRBV6-5 with TRBJ2-7, with 8 positions matching TRBD2. The CDR3 length is 14 residues. The V and J ends lost 5 bases and 3 bases, in that order; junction bases with no gene match: 6. CDR1 is MNHEY, CDR2 SVGAGI, per germline. CDR3: CASSSRRGGYEQYF. The CDR3 DNA sequence: TGTGCCAGCAGTAGCCGACGGGGGGGCTACGAGCAGTACTTC.

This sequence joins TRBV28 and TRBJ2-5; possibly TRBD2 for D (5 bases). Per germline, CDR1 MDHEN and CDR2 SYDVKM. The ends were cut back, 5 bases at V and 4 bases at J, with 17 bases in the middle. The CDR3 length is 15 residues. The CDR3 bases are TGTGCCAGCAGTCCTCGAAAAACGGCGGGAGAGACCCAGTACTTC. Its protein is CASSPRKTAGETQYF.

This clone has just a few counts. CDR3 sequence (DNA): TGTGCCAGCTCTGATCCGGGACACAGAGAAAAACTGTTTTTT. Encoded protein: CASSDPGHREKLFF. The chain combines TRBV2 with TRBJ1-4, with D perhaps matching TRBD1 (6 bases). Trimming removed 8 bases at V and 8 bases at J, with 18 bases between. The CDR3 loop spans 14 amino acids. Germline CDR1 and CDR2: SNHLY and FYNNEI. The complete variable domain, with remaining parts taken from reference TRBV2 and TRBJ1-4, reads EPEVTQTPSHQVTQMGQEVILRCVPISNHLYFYWYRQILGQKVEFLVSFYNNEISEKSEIFDDQFSVERPDGSNFTLKIRSTKLEDSAMYFCASSDPGHREKLFFGSGTQLSVL.

The V and J genes are TRBV7-2 and TRBJ2-7; a possible D gene is TRBD2 (5 bases). Germline loops: CDR1 SGHTA, CDR2 FQGNSA. The CDR3 is 16 amino acids. Trimming took 2 bases from V and 1 from J, leaving 15 bases between them. CDR3: CASSLYAGTSSYEQYF. CDR3 sequence (DNA): TGTGCCAGCAGCTTATATGCGGGCACTTCATCCTACGAGCAGTACTTC.

The rearrangement joins TRBV5-1 to TRBJ1-2; TRBD1 might be the D (5 bases). V lost 4 bases and J 3 bases, leaving 25 bases between the germline ends. Germline CDR1 SGHRS, CDR2 YFSETQ. The CDR3 consists of 18 residues. The chain's CDR3 is CASSPSGGTTEGYYGYTF. DNA for the CDR3: TGCGCCAGCAGCCCCAGCGGGGGGACTACAGAGGGATACTATGGCTACACCTTC.

V usage is TRBV5-1 and J usage is TRBJ2-7; a weak D match, TRBD1 (6 bases). CDR1 and CDR2 from the germline V gene are SGHRS and YFSETQ. The CDR3 consists of 15 residues. V dropped 4 bases and J dropped 0 bases, with 14 bases sitting between them. Here the CDR3 DNA reads TGCGCCAGCAGCGCGAACGACAGGCTCTCCTACGAGCAGTACTTC. It specifies CASSANDRLSYEQYF.

This rearrangement joins TRBV7-9 to TRBJ2-1; TRBD2 matches 10 bases. J gave up 3 bases and V 5 bases, and 4 bases lay outside the gene matches. Germline V CDR1 and CDR2: SEHNR, FQNEAQ (reference sequence). CDR3 size: 15 residues. CDR3 region: CASSLPSGSYNEQFF. The CDR3 DNA follows: TGTGCCAGCAGCCTACCTAGCGGGAGCTACAATGAGCAGTTCTTC.

The V and J genes are TRBV6-1 and TRBJ2-2; D is perhaps TRBD1 or TRBD2 (6 bases each). Per germline, CDR1 MNHNS and CDR2 SASEGT. There are 15 residues in the CDR3. The ends were cut back, 6 bases at V and 3 bases at J, with 14 bases in the middle. CDR3 amino acids: CASRTGWGDTGELFF. Here the CDR3 DNA reads TGTGCCAGCAGGACAGGATGGGGGGACACCGGGGAGCTGTTTTTT.

The DNA for the CDR3 is TGTGCCAGCAGCAAGAGCTCCTACGAGCAGTACTTC. This sequence encodes CASSKSSYEQYF. The V call is TRBV6-5, the J call TRBJ2-7; no clear D gene. With 6 bases removed from V and 0 bases from J, the gap between germline ends came to 6 bases. The length of the CDR3 is 12 residues. CDR1 is MNHEY, CDR2 SVGAGI, per germline.

The chain is built from TRBV6-6 and TRBJ2-7; D may correspond to TRBD1 or TRBD2 (6 bases each). The CDR3 consists of 14 residues. CDR1 and CDR2 from the germline V gene are MNHNY and SVGAGI (reference sequence). Deletions cut 2 bases from V and 6 bases from J, with 14 bases between. The chain's CDR3 is CASSYAGDFPEQYF. In DNA, the CDR3 is TGTGCCAGCAGTTACGCAGGGGACTTTCCCGAGCAGTACTTC.

The rearrangement joins TRBV28 to TRBJ2-3, with 11 nucleotides matching TRBD2. J gave up 8 bases and V 5 bases, and 6 bases lay outside the gene matches. CDR3 size: 14 residues. Germline CDR1 reads MDHEN; CDR2 reads SYDVKM. This chain's CDR3 is CASSGTSGEVTQYF. The DNA for the CDR3 is TGTGCCAGCAGTGGGACTAGCGGCGAGGTTACGCAGTATTTT.

This clone came up once. The chain couples TRBV28 to TRBJ1-5, with TRBD1 identical over 7 bases. CDR1 is MDHEN, CDR2 SYDVKM, per germline. This CDR3 comprises 16 residues. V lost 3 bases to trimming and J lost 3 bases; unmatched junction nucleotides: 8. Here the CDR3 DNA reads TGTGCCAGCAGTTTCGCCCACAGGGGACCCAATCAGCCCCAGCATTTT. Its translation is CASSFAHRGPNQPQHF.

This clone has only one observation. This chain links TRBV19 with TRBJ1-2, with 9 nucleotides matching TRBD1. Per germline, CDR1 LNHDA and CDR2 SQIVND (reference sequence). Unmatched junction bases numbered 1, after V lost 5 bases and J lost 0 bases. This CDR3 has 14 residues. CDR3 in DNA: TGTGCCAGTAGTCGGACAGGGGCTAACTATGGCTACACCTTC. This translates into CASSRTGANYGYTF.

V usage is TRBV7-9 and J usage is TRBJ1-4; TRBD1 matches 9 bases. The CDR3 has 14 residues. Germline V lookup: CDR1 SEHNR, CDR2 FQNEAQ (reference sequence). J was trimmed by 6 bases and V by 1 base; bases with no gene match: 0. The CDR3 nucleotides are TGTGCCAGCAGCTTAGGGACAGGGGATGAAAAACTGTTTTTT. Protein product: CASSLGTGDEKLFF.

This clone was observed once. The J gene is TRBJ2-7, the V gene TRBV30, with TRBD1 matching 9 bases. CDR3 length: 14 residues. The germline V gene encodes CDR1 GTSNPN and CDR2 SVGIG (reference sequence). The ends lost 4 bases at V and 7 bases at J; junction bases unmatched: 11. CDR3 loop: CAWIQGTGREEQYF. The DNA of the CDR3 is TGTGCCTGGATACAAGGGACAGGGCGTGAGGAGCAGTACTTC.

This clone was counted once. The chain links TRBV18 to TRBJ1-3; a weak D match, TRBD1 (5 bases). CDR1 KGHSH and CDR2 LQKENI come from the germline V gene. This CDR3 has 16 amino acids. Trimming removed 2 bases from V and 0 bases from J, with 11 bases in between. Here the CDR3 reads CASSPWGRPSGNTIYF. The CDR3 bases are TGTGCCAGCTCACCATGGGGCAGGCCCTCTGGAAACACCATATATTTT.